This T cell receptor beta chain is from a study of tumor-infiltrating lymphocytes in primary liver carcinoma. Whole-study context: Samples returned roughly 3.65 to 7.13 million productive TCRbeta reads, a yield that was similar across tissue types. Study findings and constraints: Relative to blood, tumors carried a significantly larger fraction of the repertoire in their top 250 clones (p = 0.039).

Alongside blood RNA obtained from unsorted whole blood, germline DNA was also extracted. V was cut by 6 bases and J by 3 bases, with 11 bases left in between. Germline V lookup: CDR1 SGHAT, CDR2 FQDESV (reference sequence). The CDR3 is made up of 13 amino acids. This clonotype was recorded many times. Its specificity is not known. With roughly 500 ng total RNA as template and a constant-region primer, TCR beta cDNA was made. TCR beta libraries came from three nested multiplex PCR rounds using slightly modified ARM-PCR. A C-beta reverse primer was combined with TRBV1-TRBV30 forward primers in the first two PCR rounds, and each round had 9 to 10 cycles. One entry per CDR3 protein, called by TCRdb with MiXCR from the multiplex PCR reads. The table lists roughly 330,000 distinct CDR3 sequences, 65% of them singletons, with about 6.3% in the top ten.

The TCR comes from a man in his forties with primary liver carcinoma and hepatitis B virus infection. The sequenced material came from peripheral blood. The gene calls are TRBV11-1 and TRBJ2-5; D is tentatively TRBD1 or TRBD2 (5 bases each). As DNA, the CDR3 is TGTGCCAGCAGGTTCCAGGGAGAAGAGACCCAGTACTTC. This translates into CASRFQGEETQYF.